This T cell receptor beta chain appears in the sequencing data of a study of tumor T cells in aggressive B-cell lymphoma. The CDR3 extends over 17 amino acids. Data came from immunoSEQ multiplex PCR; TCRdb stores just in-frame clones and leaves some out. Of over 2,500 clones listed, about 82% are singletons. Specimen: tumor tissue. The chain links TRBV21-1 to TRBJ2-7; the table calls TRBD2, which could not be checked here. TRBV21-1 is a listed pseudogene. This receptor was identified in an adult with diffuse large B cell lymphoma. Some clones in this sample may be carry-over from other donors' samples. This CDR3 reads CASSKEAAENSIGEQYV. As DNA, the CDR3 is TGTGCCAGCAGCAAAGAAGCGGCGGAGAACTCAATTGGGGAGCAGTACGTC.